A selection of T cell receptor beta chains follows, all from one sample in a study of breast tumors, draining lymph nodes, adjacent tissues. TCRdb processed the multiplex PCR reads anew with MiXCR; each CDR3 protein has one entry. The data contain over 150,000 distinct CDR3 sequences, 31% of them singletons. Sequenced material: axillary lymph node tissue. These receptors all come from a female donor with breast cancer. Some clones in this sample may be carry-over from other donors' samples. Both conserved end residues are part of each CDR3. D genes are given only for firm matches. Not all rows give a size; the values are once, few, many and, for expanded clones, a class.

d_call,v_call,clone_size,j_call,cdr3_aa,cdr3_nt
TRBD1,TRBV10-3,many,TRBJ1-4,CAISARQGPNEKLFF,TGTGCCATCAGTGCAAGACAGGGGCCTAATGAAAAACTGTTTTTT
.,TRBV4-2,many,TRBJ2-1,CASSQDLTGFRNEQFF,TGTGCCAGCAGCCAAGATCTTACAGGGTTTCGCAATGAGCAGTTCTTC
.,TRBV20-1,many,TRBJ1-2,CSATLPGTNGYTF,TGCAGTGCTACCCTGCCCGGGACGAATGGCTACACCTTC
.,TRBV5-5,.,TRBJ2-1,CASSLAEPVVSSYNEQFF,TGTGCCAGCAGCTTGGCCGAGCCGGTTGTGAGCTCCTACAATGAGCAGTTCTTC
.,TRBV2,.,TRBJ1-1,CASSEDRNTEAFF,TGTGCCAGCAGTGAGGACAGGAACACTGAAGCTTTCTTT
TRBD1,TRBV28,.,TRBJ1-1,CASSLVDRGAFF,TGTGCCAGCAGTTTAGTGGACAGGGGGGCTTTCTTT
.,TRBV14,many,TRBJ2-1,CASSQELSRYNEQFF,TGTGCCAGCAGCCAAGAACTTTCCCGGTACAATGAGCAGTTCTTC
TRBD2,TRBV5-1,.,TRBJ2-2,CANSLFGLAVATTGELFF,TGCGCCAACAGCTTATTCGGACTAGCGGTCGCGACCACCGGGGAGCTGTTTTTT
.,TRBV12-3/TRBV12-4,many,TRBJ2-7,CASSLTGGLGRQYF,TGTGCCAGCAGTTTGACCGGCGGGTTAGGACGGCAGTACTTC
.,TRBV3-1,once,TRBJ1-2,CASSQEKGYTF,TGTGCCAGCAGCCAAGAGAAGGGGTACACCTTC
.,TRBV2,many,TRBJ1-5,CASSELGNSNQPQHF,TGTGCCAGCAGTGAACTCGGAAATAGCAATCAGCCCCAGCATTTT
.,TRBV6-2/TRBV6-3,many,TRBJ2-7,CASRRDRGYEQYF,TGTGCCAGCAGGCGGGACAGAGGCTACGAGCAGTACTTC
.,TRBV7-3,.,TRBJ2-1,CAKWGAVYNEQFF,TGTGCCAAGTGGGGGGCCGTCTACAATGAGCAGTTCTTC
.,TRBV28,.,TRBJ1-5,CASSFYRRGSNQPQHF,TGTGCCAGCAGTTTCTACAGGAGGGGGAGCAATCAGCCCCAGCATTTT
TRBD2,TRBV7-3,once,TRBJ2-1,CASSRSGGAYNERLF,TGTGCCAGCAGCCGTAGCGGGGGGGCCTACAATGAGCGGCTCTTC
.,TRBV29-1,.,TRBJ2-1,CSGRVGMNNEQFF,TGCAGCGGCCGCGTGGGGATGAACAATGAGCAGTTCTTC
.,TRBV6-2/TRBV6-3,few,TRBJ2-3,CASSYSAAADTQYF,TGTGCCAGCAGTTACTCCGCAGCAGCTGATACGCAGTATTTT
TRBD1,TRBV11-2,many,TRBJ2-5,CASSPGQAGKETQYF,TGTGCCAGCAGCCCAGGACAGGCAGGGAAAGAGACCCAGTACTTC
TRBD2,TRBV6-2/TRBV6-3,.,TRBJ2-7,CATQEAGAVYEQYF,TGTGCCACCCAGGAGGCGGGAGCTGTCTACGAGCAGTACTTC
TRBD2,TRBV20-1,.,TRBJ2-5,CSARTAGRQETQYF,TGCAGTGCGCGAACAGCGGGACGGCAAGAGACCCAGTACTTC
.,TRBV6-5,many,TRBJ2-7,CASQSRATFYEQYF,TGTGCCAGCCAGAGTAGAGCCACCTTCTACGAGCAGTACTTC
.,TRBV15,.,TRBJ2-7,CATSSEGGGLYEQYF,TGTGCCACCAGCAGTGAAGGAGGCGGGCTGTACGAGCAGTACTTC
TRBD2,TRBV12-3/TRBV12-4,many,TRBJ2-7,CASSFFLGGGAQTYEQYF,TGTGCCAGCAGTTTTTTTCTTGGCGGGGGGGCCCAAACCTACGAGCAGTACTTC
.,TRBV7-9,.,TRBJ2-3,CASSLRLRGTDTQYF,TGTGCCAGCAGCTTAAGGCTTCGGGGGACAGATACGCAGTATTTT
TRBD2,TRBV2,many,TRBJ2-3,CASGSGGGPFTDTQYF,TGTGCCAGCGGGAGCGGGGGTGGGCCCTTCACAGATACGCAGTATTTT
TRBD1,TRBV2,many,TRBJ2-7,CASSTPGQGSYEQYF,TGTGCCAGCAGTACTCCGGGACAGGGCTCCTACGAGCAGTACTTC
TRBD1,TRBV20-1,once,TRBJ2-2,CSASDREGGELFF,TGCAGTGCTTCAGACAGGGAAGGCGGGGAGCTGTTTTTT
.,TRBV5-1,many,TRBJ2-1,CASSLVRVNEQFF,TGCGCCAGCAGCTTGGTACGGGTCAATGAGCAGTTCTTC
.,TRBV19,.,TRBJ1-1,CASSMSQGRSGTEAFF,TGTGCCAGTAGTATGAGCCAGGGGAGGTCGGGCACTGAAGCTTTCTTT
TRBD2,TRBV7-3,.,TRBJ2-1,CASSPGLAGGPDEQFF,TGTGCCAGCAGTCCCGGACTAGCGGGGGGGCCCGATGAGCAGTTCTTC
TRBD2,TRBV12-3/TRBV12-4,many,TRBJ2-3,CASSLNGLATDTQYF,TGTGCCAGCAGTTTAAATGGACTAGCGACAGATACGCAGTATTTT
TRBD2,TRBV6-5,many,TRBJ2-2,CASSVTSGNGGELFF,TGTGCCAGCAGCGTCACTAGCGGGAATGGCGGGGAGCTGTTTTTT
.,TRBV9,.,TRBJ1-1,CASSGDGGITEAFF,TGTGCCAGCAGCGGCGACGGGGGAATCACTGAAGCTTTCTTT
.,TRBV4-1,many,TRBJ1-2,CASRASTNANYGYTF,TGCGCCAGCAGGGCAAGTACGAATGCTAACTATGGCTACACCTTC
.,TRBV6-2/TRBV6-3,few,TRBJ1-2,CASSHSGRTYYGYTF,TGTGCCAGCAGTCACTCAGGCAGAACCTACTATGGCTACACCTTC
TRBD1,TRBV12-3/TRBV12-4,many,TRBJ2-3,CASSLDRQGATDTQYF,TGTGCCAGCAGTTTAGACAGACAGGGGGCAACAGATACGCAGTATTTT
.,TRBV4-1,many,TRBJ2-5,CASSQDYGGPTVIETQYF,TGCGCCAGCAGCCAAGATTATGGGGGACCAACCGTAATAGAGACCCAGTACTTC
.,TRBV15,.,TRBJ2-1,CATSSLVGALYNEQFF,TGTGCCACCAGCAGCTTGGTGGGGGCCCTCTACAATGAGCAGTTCTTC
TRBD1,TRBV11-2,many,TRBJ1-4,CASSPIPTGMNEKLFF,TGTGCCAGCAGCCCAATCCCGACAGGGATGAATGAAAAACTGTTTTTT
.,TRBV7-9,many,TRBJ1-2,CASSEGGGYTF,TGTGCCAGCAGCGAAGGAGGAGGCTACACCTTC
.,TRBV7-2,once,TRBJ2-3,CASSLEQYNEQYF,TGTGCCAGCAGCTTAGAACAGTACAATGAGCAGTATTTT
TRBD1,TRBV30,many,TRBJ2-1,CAWRPPGQGRDEQFF,TGTGCCTGGAGACCTCCGGGACAGGGACGGGATGAGCAGTTCTTC
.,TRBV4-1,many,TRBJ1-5,CASSQEGNSNQPQHF,TGCGCCAGCAGCCAAGAGGGGAATAGCAATCAGCCCCAGCATTTT
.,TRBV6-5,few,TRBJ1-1,CASRLDSMNTEAFF,TGTGCCAGCAGGTTGGACAGCATGAACACTGAAGCTTTCTTT
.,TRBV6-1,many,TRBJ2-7,CASSVGNEQYF,TGTGCCAGCAGTGTAGGCAACGAGCAGTACTTC
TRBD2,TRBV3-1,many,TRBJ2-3,CASSQLPGGVSGAPTDTQYF,TGTGCCAGCAGCCAGCTTCCGGGAGGCGTTAGCGGAGCCCCCACAGATACGCAGTATTTT
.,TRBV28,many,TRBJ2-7,CATRMWDEQYF,TGTGCCACCAGGATGTGGGACGAGCAGTACTTC
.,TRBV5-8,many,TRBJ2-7,CASSLPGGAAVAQQYF,TGTGCCAGCAGCTTGCCAGGTGGGGCGGCGGTGGCCCAGCAGTACTTC
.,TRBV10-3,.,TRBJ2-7,CASSYSSSSYEQYF,TGTGCCAGCAGTTACTCGAGCAGCTCCTACGAGCAGTACTTC
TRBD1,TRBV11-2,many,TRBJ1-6,CASSFGQAHSPLHF,TGTGCCAGCAGCTTCGGACAGGCCCATTCACCCCTCCACTTT
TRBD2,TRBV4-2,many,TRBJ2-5,CASSQELAGGPSQETQYF,TGTGCCAGCAGCCAAGAGCTAGCGGGGGGCCCCTCGCAAGAGACCCAGTACTTC
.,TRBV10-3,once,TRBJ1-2,CAITSQGAGTYGYTF,TGTGCCATCACCTCCCAGGGAGCAGGGACCTATGGCTACACCTTC
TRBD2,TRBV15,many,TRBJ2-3,CATSSRGLAGGRGTDTQYF,TGTGCCACCAGCAGTCGGGGACTAGCGGGAGGGCGAGGCACAGATACGCAGTATTTT
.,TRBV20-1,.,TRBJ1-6,CSARGLANSPLHF,TGCAGTGCTAGAGGTCTGGCTAATTCGCCCCTCCACTTT
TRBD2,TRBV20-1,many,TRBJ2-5,CSARGLAEETQYF,TGCAGTGCTAGAGGTCTAGCGGAAGAGACCCAGTACTTC